The present entry profiles one TCR beta chain with its context. Its antigen is still unknown. Investigators isolated RNA and reverse transcribed it into cDNA to act as the sequencing template. Profiling relied on immunoSEQ multiplex PCR, and the TCRdb table lists in-frame clones only, not all of them. This sample has around 190,000 clones, with 50% to 75% found just once. These data come from a study of CD8+ T cells in alopecia areata. The wider study: Twice daily, treated patients received 5 to 10 mg of oral tofacitinib.

This sample's treatment: oral pan-JAK inhibitor, 5-10 mg twice daily. Both peripheral blood and punch biopsies of lesional scalp skin were obtained from patients who had alopecia areata. Study results and limitations: Within the top 100, expanded CD8+ clones significantly decreased with tofacitinib, as did scalp clonality. Mice gave a clearer picture of TCR sharing than patients did, possibly for HLA-related reasons.

Germline V CDR1 and CDR2: SQVTM, ANQGSEA. There are 14 residues in the CDR3. The J segment lost 4 bases and the V segment lost 7 bases, leaving 8 bases of the junction unmatched. The receptor was derived from a human donor with alopecia areata. The sequenced sample was CD4+ T cells sorted from blood, obtained at week 4, from a patient treated with tofacitinib. This sequence joins TRBV29-1 and TRBJ2-5; 11 bases are a match to TRBD1. CDR3 loop: CSGTGTGGSETQYF. CDR3 in DNA: TGCAGCGGAACCGGGACAGGGGGTTCAGAGACCCAGTACTTC. The full variable domain, with the rest looked up from reference TRBV29-1 and TRBJ2-5, is SAVISQKPSRDICQRGTSLTIQCQVDSQVTMMFWYRQQPGQSLTLIATANQGSEATYESGFVIDKFPISRPNLTFSTLTVSNMSPEDSSIYLCSGTGTGGSETQYFGPGTRLLVL.